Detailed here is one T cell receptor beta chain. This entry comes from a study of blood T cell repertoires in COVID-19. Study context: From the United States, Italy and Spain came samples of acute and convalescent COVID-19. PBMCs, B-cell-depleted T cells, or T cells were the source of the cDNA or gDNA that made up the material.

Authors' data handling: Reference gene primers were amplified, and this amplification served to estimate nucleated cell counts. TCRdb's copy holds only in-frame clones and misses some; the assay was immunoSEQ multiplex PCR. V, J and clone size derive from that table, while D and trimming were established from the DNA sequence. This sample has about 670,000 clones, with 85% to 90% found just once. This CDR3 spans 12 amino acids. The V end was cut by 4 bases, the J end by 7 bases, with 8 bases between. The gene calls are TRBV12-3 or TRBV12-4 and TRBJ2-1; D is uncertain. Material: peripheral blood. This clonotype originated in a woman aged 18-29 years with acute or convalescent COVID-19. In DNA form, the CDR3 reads TGTGCCAGCAGTTCCATGACTAATGAGCAGTTCTTC. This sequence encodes CASSSMTNEQFF.